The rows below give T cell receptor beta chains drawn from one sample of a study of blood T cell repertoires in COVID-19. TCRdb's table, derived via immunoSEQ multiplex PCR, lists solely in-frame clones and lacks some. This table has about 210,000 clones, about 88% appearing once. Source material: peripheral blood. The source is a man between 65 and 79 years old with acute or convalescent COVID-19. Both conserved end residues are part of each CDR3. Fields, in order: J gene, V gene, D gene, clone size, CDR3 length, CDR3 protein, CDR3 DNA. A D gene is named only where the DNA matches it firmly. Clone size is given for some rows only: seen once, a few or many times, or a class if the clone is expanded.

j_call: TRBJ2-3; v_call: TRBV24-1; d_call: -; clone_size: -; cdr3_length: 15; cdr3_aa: CATSDLSGGGGTQYF; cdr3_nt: TGTGCCACCAGTGATTTGTCAGGGGGAGGAGGTACGCAGTATTTT
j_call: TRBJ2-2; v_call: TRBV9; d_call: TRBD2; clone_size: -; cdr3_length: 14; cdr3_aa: CASSARSGAGELFF; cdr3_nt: TGTGCCAGCAGCGCCCGTAGCGGGGCCGGGGAGCTGTTTTTT
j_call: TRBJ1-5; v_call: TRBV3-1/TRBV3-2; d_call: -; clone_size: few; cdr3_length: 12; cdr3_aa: CASSQQNQPQHF; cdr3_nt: TGTGCCAGCAGCCAACAGAATCAGCCCCAGCATTTT
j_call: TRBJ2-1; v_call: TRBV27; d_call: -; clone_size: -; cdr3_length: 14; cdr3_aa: CASSSGQIYNEQFF; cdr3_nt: TGTGCCAGCAGTTCAGGACAGATATACAATGAGCAGTTCTTC
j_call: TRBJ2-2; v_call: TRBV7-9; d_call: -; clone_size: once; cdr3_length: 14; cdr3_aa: CASSPGGRTGELFF; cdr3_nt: TGTGCCAGCAGCCCCGGCGGGCGAACCGGGGAGCTGTTTTTT
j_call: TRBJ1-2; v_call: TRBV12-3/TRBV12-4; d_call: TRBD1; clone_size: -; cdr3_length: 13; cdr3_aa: CTSTRGRNYGYTF; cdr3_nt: TGTACCAGTACAAGGGGGCGAAACTATGGCTACACCTTC
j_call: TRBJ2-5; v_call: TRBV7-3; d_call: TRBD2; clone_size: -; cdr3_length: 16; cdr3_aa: CASSRGASGIQETQYF; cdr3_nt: TGTGCCAGCAGCCGAGGGGCTAGCGGGATCCAAGAGACCCAGTACTTC
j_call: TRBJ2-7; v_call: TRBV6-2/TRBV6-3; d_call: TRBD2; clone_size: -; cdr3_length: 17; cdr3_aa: CASSYGSSGTSNYEQYF; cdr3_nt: TGTGCCAGCAGTTACGGGAGTAGCGGGACCTCCAACTACGAGCAGTACTTC
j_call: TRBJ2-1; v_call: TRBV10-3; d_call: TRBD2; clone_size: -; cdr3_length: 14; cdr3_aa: CAIRTSGENNEQFF; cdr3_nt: TGTGCCATCAGGACTAGCGGGGAGAACAATGAGCAGTTCTTC
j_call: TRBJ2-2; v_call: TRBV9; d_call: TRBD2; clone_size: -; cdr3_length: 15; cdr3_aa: CASSGLAGGSGELFF; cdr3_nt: TGTGCCAGCAGCGGACTAGCGGGAGGTTCCGGGGAGCTGTTTTTT
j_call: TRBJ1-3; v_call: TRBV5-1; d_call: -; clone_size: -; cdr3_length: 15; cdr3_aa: CASSLTGYSGNTIYF; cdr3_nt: TGCGCCAGCAGCTTGACAGGGTACTCTGGAAACACCATATATTTT
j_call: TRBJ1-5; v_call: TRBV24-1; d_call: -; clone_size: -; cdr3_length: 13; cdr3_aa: CATSDGQYQPQHF; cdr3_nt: TGTGCCACCAGTGACGGACAGTATCAGCCCCAGCATTTT
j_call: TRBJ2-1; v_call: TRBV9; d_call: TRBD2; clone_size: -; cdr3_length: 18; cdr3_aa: CASSVAPGGWSGVNEQFF; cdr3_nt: TGTGCCAGCAGCGTAGCTCCGGGAGGATGGTCTGGCGTCAATGAGCAGTTCTTC
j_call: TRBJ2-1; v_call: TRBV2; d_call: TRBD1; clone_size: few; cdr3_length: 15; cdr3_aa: CASSEEEQGANEQFF; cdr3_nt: TGTGCCAGCAGTGAAGAGGAACAGGGGGCCAATGAGCAGTTCTTC
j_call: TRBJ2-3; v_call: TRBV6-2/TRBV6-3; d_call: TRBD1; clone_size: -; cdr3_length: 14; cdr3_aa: CASSYRGTEDTQYF; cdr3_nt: TGTGCCAGCAGTTACAGAGGGACAGAGGATACGCAGTATTTT
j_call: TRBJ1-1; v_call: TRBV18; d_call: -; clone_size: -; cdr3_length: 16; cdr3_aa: CASSQPGGLRNTEAFF; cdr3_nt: TGTGCCAGCTCACAGCCGGGGGGGCTAAGGAACACTGAAGCTTTCTTT
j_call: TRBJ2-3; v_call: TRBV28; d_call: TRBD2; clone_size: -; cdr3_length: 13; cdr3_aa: CASSWGGEGTQYF; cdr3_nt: TGTGCCAGCAGTTGGGGAGGGGAGGGTACGCAGTATTTT
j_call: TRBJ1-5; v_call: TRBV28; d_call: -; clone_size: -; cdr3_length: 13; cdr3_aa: CAASALGGQPQHF; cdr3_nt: TGTGCCGCCTCAGCGTTGGGAGGACAGCCCCAGCATTTT
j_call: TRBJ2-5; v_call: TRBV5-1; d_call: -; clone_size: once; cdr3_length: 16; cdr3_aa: CASSWGAWAGEETQYF; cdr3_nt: TGCGCCAGCAGCTGGGGGGCGTGGGCGGGAGAAGAGACCCAGTACTTC
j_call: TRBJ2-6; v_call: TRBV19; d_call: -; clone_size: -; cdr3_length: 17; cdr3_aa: CASSIPPFRAGANVLTF; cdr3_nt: TGTGCCAGTAGTATCCCCCCTTTCCGGGCTGGGGCCAACGTCCTGACTTTC
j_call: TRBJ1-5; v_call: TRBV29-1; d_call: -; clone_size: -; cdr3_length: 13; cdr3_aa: CSVAQSNNQPQHF; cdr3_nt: TGCAGCGTTGCACAGTCGAACAATCAGCCCCAGCATTTT
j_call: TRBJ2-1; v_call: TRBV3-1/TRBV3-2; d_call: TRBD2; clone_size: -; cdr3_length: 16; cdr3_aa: CASSYQRGSSYNEQFF; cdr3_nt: TGTGCCAGCAGCTACCAGCGGGGTTCCTCCTACAATGAGCAGTTCTTC
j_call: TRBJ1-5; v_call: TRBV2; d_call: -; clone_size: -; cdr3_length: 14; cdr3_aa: CASSRSGSNQPQHF; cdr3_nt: TGTGCCAGCAGTCGGTCAGGGAGCAATCAGCCCCAGCATTTT
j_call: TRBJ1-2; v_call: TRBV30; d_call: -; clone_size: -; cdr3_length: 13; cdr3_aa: CAWSLNLLLLITF; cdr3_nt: TGTGCCTGGAGTCTGAACCTACTTCTTTTGATCACCTTC
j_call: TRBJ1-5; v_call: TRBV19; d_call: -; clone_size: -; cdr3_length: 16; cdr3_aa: CASSIVQTSSNQPQHF; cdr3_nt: TGTGCCAGTAGTATAGTTCAGACTTCGAGCAATCAGCCCCAGCATTTT
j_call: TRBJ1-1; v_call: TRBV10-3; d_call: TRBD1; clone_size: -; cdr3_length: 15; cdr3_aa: CATYPGQGIYTEAFF; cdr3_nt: TGTGCCACATATCCGGGACAGGGTATTTACACTGAAGCTTTCTTT
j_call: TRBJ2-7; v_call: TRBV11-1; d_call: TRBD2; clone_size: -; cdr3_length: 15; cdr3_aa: CASSLDLAGVYEQYF; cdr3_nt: TGTGCCAGCAGCTTAGATCTAGCGGGAGTCTACGAGCAGTACTTC
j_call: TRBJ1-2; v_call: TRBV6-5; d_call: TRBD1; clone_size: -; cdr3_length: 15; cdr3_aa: CASSYSQGADYGYTF; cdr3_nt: TGTGCCAGCAGTTACAGCCAGGGGGCTGACTATGGCTACACCTTC
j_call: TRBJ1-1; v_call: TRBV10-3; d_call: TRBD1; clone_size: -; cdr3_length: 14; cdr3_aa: CAMRDRERNTEAFF; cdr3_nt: TGTGCCATGCGGGACAGGGAGAGGAACACTGAAGCTTTCTTT
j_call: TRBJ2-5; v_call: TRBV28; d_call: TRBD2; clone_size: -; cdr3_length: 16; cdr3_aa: CASSPSGGRAVETQYF; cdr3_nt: TGTGCCAGCAGCCCCTCGGGCGGGAGGGCGGTGGAGACCCAGTACTTC
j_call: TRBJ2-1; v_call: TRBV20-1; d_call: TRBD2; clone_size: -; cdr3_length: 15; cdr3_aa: CSASGSSGRAIEQFF; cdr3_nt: TGCAGTGCTAGTGGATCATCCGGGAGGGCCATTGAGCAGTTCTTC
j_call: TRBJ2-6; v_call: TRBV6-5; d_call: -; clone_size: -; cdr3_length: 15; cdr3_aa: CASRPGDSGANVLTF; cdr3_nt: TGTGCCAGCAGACCAGGGGACTCTGGGGCCAACGTCCTGACTTTC
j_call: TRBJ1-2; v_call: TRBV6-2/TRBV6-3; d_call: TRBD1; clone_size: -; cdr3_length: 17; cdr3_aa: CASSYDPLDRDGYGYTF; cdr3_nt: TGTGCCAGCAGTTACGACCCCCTGGACAGGGACGGCTATGGCTACACCTTC
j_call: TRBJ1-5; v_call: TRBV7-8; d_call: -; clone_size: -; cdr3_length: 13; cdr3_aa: CASSSRQNQPQHF; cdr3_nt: TGTGCCAGCAGCAGCCGACAGAATCAGCCCCAGCATTTT
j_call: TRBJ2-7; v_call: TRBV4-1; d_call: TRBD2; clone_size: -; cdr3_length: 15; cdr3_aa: CASSFTSGTSYEQYF; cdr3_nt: TGCGCCAGCAGCTTCACTAGCGGGACCTCCTACGAGCAGTACTTC
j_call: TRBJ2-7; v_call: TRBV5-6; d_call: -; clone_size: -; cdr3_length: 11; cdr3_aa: CASSLNYEQYF; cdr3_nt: TGTGCCAGCAGCCTAAACTACGAGCAGTACTTC
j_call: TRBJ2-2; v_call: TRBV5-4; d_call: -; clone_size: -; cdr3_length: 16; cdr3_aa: CASSRGAGVKTGELFF; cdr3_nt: TGTGCCAGCAGCCGGGGGGCGGGAGTTAAAACCGGGGAGCTGTTTTTT
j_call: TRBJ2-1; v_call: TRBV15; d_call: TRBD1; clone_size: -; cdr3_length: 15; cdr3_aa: CATSGDRESYNEQFF; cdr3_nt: TGTGCCACCAGCGGGGACAGGGAATCCTACAATGAGCAGTTCTTC
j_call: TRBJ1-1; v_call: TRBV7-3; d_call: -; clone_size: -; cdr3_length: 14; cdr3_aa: CASSLTGGYTEAFF; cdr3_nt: TGTGCCAGCAGCTTAACGGGGGGTTACACTGAAGCTTTCTTT
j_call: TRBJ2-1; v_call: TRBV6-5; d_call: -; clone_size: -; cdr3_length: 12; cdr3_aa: CASSSRDNEQFF; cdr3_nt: TGTGCCAGCAGTTCCCGGGACAATGAGCAGTTCTTC
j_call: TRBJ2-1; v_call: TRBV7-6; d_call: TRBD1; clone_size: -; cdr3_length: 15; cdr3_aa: CASSLQGDRSNEQFF; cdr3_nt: TGTGCCAGCAGCTTACAAGGGGACAGGAGTAATGAGCAGTTCTTC
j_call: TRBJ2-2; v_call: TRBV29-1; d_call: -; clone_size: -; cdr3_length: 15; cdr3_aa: CSVDGGARSPGELFF; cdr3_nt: TGCAGCGTTGATGGGGGGGCGCGGAGCCCCGGGGAGCTGTTTTTT
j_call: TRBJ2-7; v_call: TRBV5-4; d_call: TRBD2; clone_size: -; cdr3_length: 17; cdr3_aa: CASSLDIGAGAAYEQYF; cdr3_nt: TGTGCCAGCAGCCTAGACATAGGGGCGGGAGCGGCCTACGAGCAGTACTTC
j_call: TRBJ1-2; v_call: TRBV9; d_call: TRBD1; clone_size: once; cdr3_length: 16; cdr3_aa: CASSAGGQTFNYGYTF; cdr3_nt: TGTGCCAGCAGCGCCGGGGGACAGACGTTTAACTATGGCTACACCTTC
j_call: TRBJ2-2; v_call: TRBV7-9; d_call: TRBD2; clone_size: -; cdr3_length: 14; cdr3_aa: CASSRTSGGGELFF; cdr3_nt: TGTGCCAGCAGCCGGACTAGCGGCGGCGGGGAGCTGTTTTTT
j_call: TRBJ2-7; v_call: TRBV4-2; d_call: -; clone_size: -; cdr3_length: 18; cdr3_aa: CASSQDLSSDTSSYEQYF; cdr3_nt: TGTGCCAGCAGCCAAGATTTGAGTTCCGACACTAGCTCCTACGAGCAGTACTTC
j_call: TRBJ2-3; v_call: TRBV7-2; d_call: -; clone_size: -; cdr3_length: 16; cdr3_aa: CASSLVRLTSTDTQYF; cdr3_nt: TGTGCCAGCAGCTTAGTAAGACTGACTAGCACAGATACGCAGTATTTT
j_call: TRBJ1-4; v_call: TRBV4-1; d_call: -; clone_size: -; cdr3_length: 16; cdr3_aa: CASSQDLRGADEKLFF; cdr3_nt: TGCGCCAGCAGCCAAGATCTACGCGGGGCGGATGAAAAACTGTTTTTT
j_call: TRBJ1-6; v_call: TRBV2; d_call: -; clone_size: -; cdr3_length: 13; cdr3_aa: CASSDDQNSPLHF; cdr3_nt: TGTGCCAGCAGTGATGATCAGAATTCACCCCTCCACTTT
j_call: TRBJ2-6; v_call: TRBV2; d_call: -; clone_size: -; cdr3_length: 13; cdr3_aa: CASMRFGANVLTF; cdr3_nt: TGTGCCAGCATGCGGTTTGGGGCCAACGTCCTGACTTTC
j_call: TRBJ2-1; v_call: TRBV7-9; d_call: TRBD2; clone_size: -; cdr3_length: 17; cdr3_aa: CASSARGTSGSLGEQFF; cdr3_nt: TGTGCCAGCAGCGCAAGGGGGACTAGCGGGAGTTTAGGTGAGCAGTTCTTC
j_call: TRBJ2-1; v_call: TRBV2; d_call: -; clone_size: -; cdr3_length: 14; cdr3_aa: CASATGNSYNEQFF; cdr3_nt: TGTGCCAGCGCAACAGGTAACTCCTACAATGAGCAGTTCTTC
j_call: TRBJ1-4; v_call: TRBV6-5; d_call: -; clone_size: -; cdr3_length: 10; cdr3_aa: CASRTEKLFF; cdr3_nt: TGTGCCAGCAGGACAGAAAAACTGTTTTTT
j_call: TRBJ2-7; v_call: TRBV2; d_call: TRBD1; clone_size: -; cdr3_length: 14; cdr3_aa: CASREDRSSYEQYF; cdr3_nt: TGTGCCAGCAGGGAGGACAGGTCCTCCTACGAGCAGTACTTC
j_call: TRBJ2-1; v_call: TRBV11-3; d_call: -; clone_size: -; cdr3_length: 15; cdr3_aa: CASSSRSGSDNEQFF; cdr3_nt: TGTGCCAGCAGCTCCAGATCTGGGAGTGATAATGAGCAGTTCTTC
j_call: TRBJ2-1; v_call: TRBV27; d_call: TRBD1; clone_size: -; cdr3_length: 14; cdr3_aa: CASADRGRGNEQFF; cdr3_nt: TGTGCCAGCGCGGACAGGGGAAGAGGCAATGAGCAGTTCTTC
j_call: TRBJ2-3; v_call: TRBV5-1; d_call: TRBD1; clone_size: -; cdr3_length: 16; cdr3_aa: CASSRKPGQITDTQYF; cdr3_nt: TGCGCCAGCAGCAGAAAGCCGGGACAGATCACAGATACGCAGTATTTT